Below, 12 T cell receptor beta chains from the same sample are listed, as sequenced in a study of blood T cell repertoires in COVID-19. Using immunoSEQ multiplex PCR, the repertoire was profiled, and TCRdb retains in-frame clones only, with some absent. The data hold about 84,000 clones, with 83% observed a single time. Sequencing used peripheral blood. The receptor set was obtained from a woman of 80 years or more with acute or convalescent COVID-19.

As for this clone: This may be a read error, as it is one base from a much larger clone. This sample includes further DNA sequences coding for the same CDR3. V is TRBV18 and J is TRBJ2-7; TRBD2 aligns across 12 bases. The CDR3 covers 14 residues. CDR1 is KGHSH and CDR2 is LQKENI in the germline V gene. V was clipped by 3 bases and J by 3 bases; unmatched bases: 0. CDR3: CASSPTSGSYEQYF. In DNA form, the CDR3 reads TGTGCCAGCTCACCGACTAGCGGGAGCTACGAGCAGTACTTC.

This chain joins TRBV5-1 and TRBJ2-1; 16 positions agree with TRBD2. The germline V gene has CDR1 SGHRS and CDR2 YFSETQ. V shed 4 bases, J shed 9 bases, and the junction held 7 bases outside the gene matches. The CDR3 totals 16 residues. For the CDR3, the DNA is TGCGCCAGCAGCATTAGGGGACTAGCGGGAGGGGTTGAGCAGTTCTTC. Its translation: CASSIRGLAGGVEQFF.

This clone was seen once. The V and J genes are TRBV7-2 and TRBJ2-7; a possible D gene is TRBD2 (6 bases). V lost 6 bases to trimming and J lost 3 bases, with 12 bases between them. The CDR3 is 13 residues long. The germline V gene has CDR1 SGHTA and CDR2 FQGNSA. The CDR3 DNA reads TGTGCCAGCAGGGTCGGGGGTGGCTACGAGCAGTACTTC. This gives the protein CASRVGGGYEQYF.

This chain links TRBV19 with TRBJ2-3; 9 bases line up with TRBD2. Germline CDR1 and CDR2: LNHDA and SQIVND (reference sequence). The ends lost 5 bases at V and 3 bases at J; junction bases unmatched: 3. The CDR3 runs to 14 residues. In nucleotides, the CDR3 is TGTGCCAGTAGTTTAGCGGGAGATACAGATACGCAGTATTTT. Its protein is CASSLAGDTDTQYF.

This clone appeared a few times. The J gene is TRBJ2-7, the V gene TRBV7-8, with 9 bases lining up with TRBD2. V lost 1 base to trimming and J lost 1 base; unmatched junction nucleotides: 2. The germline CDR1 and CDR2 sequences are SGHVS and FQNEAQ. The CDR3 length is 15 residues. The CDR3 region is CASSLVAGASYEQYF. Written as DNA, the CDR3 is TGTGCCAGCAGCTTAGTAGCGGGAGCGTCCTACGAGCAGTACTTC.

This clone has a single count. The V and J genes are TRBV7-2 and TRBJ2-1; 9 bases agree with TRBD2. Looked up from germline, CDR1 is SGHTA and CDR2 is FQGNSA. The CDR3 extends over 15 amino acids. V was pared by 2 bases and J by 6 bases, with 5 bases of the junction left unmatched. CDR3 bases: TGTGCCAGCAGCTTATGGCTAGCGGGATCCAATGAGCAGTTCTTC. Translation gives CASSLWLAGSNEQFF.

CDR3 amino acids: CASSLRGSGELFF. The CDR3 DNA is TGTGCCAGCAGCTTGAGGGGGTCCGGGGAGCTGTTTTTT. V gene TRBV7-2 combines with J gene TRBJ2-2, with a possible D match to TRBD1 (6 bases). CDR1 and CDR2 from the germline V gene are SGHTA and FQGNSA. Trimming pared 3 bases from V and 6 bases from J, leaving 8 bases between. This CDR3 spans 13 amino acids.

The rearrangement uses TRBV4-2 and TRBJ2-5; 8 nucleotides line up with TRBD2. CDR3 size: 19 residues. Germline CDR1 LGHNA, CDR2 YNFKEQ. Trimming removed 0 bases from V and 1 base from J; junction bases left unmatched: 13. The CDR3 reads CASSQESIFSGSGQETQYF. In nucleotides, the CDR3 is TGTGCCAGCAGCCAAGAGTCAATCTTCAGCGGGAGCGGCCAAGAGACCCAGTACTTC.

The J gene is TRBJ2-2, the V gene TRBV4-3; D perhaps matches TRBD1 (6 bases). CDR3 length: 17 residues. Germline V CDR1 and CDR2: LGHNA, YSLEER. Deletions cut 0 bases from V and 0 bases from J, with 11 bases between. Here the CDR3 reads CASSQDMAGANTGELFF. The CDR3 DNA is TGCGCCAGCAGCCAAGATATGGCAGGGGCGAACACCGGGGAGCTGTTTTTT.

This sequence joins TRBV4-2 and TRBJ2-1; the D is unclear. Germline values: CDR1 LGHNA, CDR2 YNFKEQ. Trimming removed 0 bases from V and 0 bases from J, with 9 bases in between. The CDR3 length is 16 residues. CDR3 sequence reads: CASSQDLRSSYNEQFF. The CDR3, as DNA: TGTGCCAGCAGCCAAGATTTAAGGAGCTCCTACAATGAGCAGTTCTTC.

The chain links TRBV5-1 to TRBJ1-3, with 10 bases lining up with TRBD1. The length of the CDR3 is 15 residues. Germline V lookup: CDR1 SGHRS, CDR2 YFSETQ. V dropped 6 bases and J dropped 4; count of bases not matched to a gene: 7. CDR3 DNA: TGCGCCAGCACCCGAGGGGACAGGGGAGGAAACACCATATATTTT. This encodes CASTRGDRGGNTIYF.

CDR3 loop: CASSPSGEGIHEQYF. In nucleotides, the CDR3 is TGTGCCAGTAGCCCCTCAGGGGAGGGTATTCACGAGCAGTACTTC. The chain employs TRBV19 and TRBJ2-7; tentatively, D is TRBD2 (7 bases). V gave up 6 bases and J gave up 5 bases, with 20 bases separating them. This CDR3 is 15 amino acids long. Germline V gene sequence: CDR1 LNHDA, CDR2 SQIVND (reference sequence).